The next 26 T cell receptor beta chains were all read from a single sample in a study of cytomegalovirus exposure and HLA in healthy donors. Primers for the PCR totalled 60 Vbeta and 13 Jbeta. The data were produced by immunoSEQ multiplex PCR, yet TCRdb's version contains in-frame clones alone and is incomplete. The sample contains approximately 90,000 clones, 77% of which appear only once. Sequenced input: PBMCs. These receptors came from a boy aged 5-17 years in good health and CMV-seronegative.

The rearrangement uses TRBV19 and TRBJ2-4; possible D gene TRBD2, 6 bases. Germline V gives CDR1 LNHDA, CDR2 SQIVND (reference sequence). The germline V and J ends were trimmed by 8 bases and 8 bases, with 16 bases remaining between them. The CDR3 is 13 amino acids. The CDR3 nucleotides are TGTGCCAGTCAAACGGGGGAGAAAGACATTCAGTACTTC. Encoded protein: CASQTGEKDIQYF.

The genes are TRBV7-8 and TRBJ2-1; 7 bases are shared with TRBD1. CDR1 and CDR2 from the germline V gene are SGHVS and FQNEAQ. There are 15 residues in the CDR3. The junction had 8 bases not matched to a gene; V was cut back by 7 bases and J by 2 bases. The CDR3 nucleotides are TGTGCCAGCACCACCTCCGGGACAGCCTACAATGAGCAGTTCTTC. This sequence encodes CASTTSGTAYNEQFF. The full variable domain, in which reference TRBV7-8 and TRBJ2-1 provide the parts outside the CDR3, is GAGVSQSPRYKVAKRGQDVALRCDPISGHVSLFWYQQALGQGPEFLTYFQNEAQLDKSGLPSDRFFAERPEGSVSTLKIQRTQQEDSAVYLCASTTSGTAYNEQFFGPGTRLTVL.

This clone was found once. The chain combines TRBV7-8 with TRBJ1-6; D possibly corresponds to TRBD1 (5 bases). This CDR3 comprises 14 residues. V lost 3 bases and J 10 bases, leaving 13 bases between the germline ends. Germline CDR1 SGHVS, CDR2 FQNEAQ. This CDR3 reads CASSLEGSGSPLHF. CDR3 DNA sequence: TGTGCCAGCAGCTTGGAGGGGTCAGGATCACCCCTCCACTTT.

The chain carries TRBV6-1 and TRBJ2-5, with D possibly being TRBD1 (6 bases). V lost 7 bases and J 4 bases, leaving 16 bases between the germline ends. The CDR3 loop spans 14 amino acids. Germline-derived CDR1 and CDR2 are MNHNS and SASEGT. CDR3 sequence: CASTPIGQSETQYF. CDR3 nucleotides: TGTGCCAGCACTCCTATAGGACAGTCAGAGACCCAGTACTTC.

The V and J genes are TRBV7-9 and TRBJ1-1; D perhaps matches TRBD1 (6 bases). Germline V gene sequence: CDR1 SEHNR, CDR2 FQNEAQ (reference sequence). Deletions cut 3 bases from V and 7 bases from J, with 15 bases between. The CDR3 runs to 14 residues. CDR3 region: CASSLDNVDSEAFF. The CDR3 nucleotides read TGTGCCAGCAGCTTGGATAACGTGGACAGTGAAGCTTTCTTT.

CDR3 bases: TGTGCCAGCAGTGAATGGACTAGCGGGAGTAGTGAGCAGTTCTTC. Its protein product is CASSEWTSGSSEQFF. The chain has TRBV2 and TRBJ2-1, with 13 bases fitting TRBD2. The V gene end was trimmed by 2 bases and the J gene end by 9 bases; junction bases not matched to a gene: 4. The CDR3 is made up of 15 amino acids. CDR1 is SNHLY, CDR2 FYNNEI, per germline.

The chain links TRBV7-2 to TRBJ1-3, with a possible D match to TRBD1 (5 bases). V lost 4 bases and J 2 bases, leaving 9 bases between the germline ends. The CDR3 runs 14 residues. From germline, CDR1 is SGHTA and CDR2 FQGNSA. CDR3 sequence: CASSSGGPGNTIYF. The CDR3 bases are TGTGCCAGCAGCTCGGGGGGTCCTGGAAACACCATATATTTT.

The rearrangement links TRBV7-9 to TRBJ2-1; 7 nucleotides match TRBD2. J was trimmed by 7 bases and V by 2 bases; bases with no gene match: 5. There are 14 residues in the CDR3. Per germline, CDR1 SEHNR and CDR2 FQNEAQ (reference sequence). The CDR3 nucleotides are TGTGCCAGCAGCTTATTGACGGGAGGTAATGAGCAGTTCTTC. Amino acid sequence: CASSLLTGGNEQFF.

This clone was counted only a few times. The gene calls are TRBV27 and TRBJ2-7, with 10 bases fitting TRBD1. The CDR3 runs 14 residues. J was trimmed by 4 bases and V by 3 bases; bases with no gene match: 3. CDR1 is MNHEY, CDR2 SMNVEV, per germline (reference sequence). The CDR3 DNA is TGTGCCAGCAGTTTCGCGGGACAGGGGTACGAGCAGTACTTC. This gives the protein CASSFAGQGYEQYF.

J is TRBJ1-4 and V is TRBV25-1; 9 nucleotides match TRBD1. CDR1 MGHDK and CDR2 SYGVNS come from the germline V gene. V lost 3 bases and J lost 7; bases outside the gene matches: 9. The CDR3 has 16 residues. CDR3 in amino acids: CASSEGQGHSGEKLFF. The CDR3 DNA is TGTGCCAGCAGTGAGGGACAGGGACATTCGGGTGAAAAACTGTTTTTT.

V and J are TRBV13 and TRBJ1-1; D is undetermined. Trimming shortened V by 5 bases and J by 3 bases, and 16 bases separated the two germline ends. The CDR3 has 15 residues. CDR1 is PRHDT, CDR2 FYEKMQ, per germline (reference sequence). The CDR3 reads CASSAVIGSHTEAFF. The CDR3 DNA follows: TGTGCCAGCAGCGCCGTAATCGGGAGTCACACTGAAGCTTTCTTT. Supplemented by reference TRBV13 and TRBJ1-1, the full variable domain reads AAGVIQSPRHLIKEKRETATLKCYPIPRHDTVYWYQQGPGQDPQFLISFYEKMQSDKGSIPDRFSAQQFSDYHSELNMSSLELGDSALYFCASSAVIGSHTEAFFGQGTRLTVV.

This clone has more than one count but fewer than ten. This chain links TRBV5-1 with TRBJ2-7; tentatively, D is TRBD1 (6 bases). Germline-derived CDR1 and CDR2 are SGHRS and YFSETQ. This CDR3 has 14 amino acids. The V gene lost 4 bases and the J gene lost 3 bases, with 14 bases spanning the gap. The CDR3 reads CASSTTQGYYEQYF. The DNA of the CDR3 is TGCGCCAGCAGCACAACACAGGGTTACTACGAGCAGTACTTC.

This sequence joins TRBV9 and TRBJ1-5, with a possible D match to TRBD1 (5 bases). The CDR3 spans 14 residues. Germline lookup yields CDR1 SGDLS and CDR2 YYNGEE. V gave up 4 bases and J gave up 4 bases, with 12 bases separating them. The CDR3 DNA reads TGTGCCAGCAGCTCGGGGGGGGGAAATCAGCCCCAGCATTTT. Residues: CASSSGGGNQPQHF.

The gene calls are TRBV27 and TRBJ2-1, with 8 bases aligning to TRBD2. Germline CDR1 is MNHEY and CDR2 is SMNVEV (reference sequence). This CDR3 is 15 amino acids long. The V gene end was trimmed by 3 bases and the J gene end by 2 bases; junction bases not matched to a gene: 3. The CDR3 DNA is TGTGCCAGCAGTTTTTTTAGCGGGACCTACAATGAGCAGTTCTTC. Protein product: CASSFFSGTYNEQFF.

The CDR3 reads CASSPGTSGIRETQYF. DNA for the CDR3: TGTGCCAGCAGCCCAGGGACTAGCGGGATTCGGGAGACCCAGTACTTC. The chain has TRBV14 and TRBJ2-5; 13 positions agree with TRBD2. The CDR3 is made up of 16 amino acids. The V and J ends lost 4 bases and 5 bases, in that order; junction bases with no gene match: 7. The germline V gene encodes CDR1 SGHDN and CDR2 FVKESK.

The CDR3 coding sequence is TGTGCCAGCAGCTTCGGGACAGGGCTAGGCTACACCTTC. Translating gives CASSFGTGLGYTF. This chain joins TRBV11-2 and TRBJ1-2, with 9 bases identical to TRBD1. With 3 bases clipped from V and 8 bases from J, the junction kept 4 bases outside the gene matches. The CDR3 consists of 13 residues. Germline V lookup: CDR1 SGHAT, CDR2 FQNNGV.

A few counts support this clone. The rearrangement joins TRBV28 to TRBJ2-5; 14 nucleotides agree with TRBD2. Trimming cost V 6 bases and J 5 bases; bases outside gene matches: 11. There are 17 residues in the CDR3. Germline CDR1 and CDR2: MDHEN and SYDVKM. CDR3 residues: CASSTLGTSGSLETQYF. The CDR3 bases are TGTGCCAGCAGCACCCTAGGGACTAGCGGGAGTCTGGAGACCCAGTACTTC.

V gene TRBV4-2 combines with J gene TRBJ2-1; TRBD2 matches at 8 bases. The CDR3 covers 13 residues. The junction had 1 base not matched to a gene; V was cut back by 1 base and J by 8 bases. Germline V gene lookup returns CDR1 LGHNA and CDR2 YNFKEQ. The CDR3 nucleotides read TGTGCCAGCAGCCAAGGGACTAGCTATGAGCAGTTCTTC. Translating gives CASSQGTSYEQFF.

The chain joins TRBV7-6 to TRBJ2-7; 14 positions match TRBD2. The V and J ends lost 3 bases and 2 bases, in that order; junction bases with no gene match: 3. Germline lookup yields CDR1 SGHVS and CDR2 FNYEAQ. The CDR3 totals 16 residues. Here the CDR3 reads CASSLRLAGGPYEQYF. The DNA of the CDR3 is TGTGCCAGCAGCTTGAGACTAGCGGGAGGGCCCTACGAGCAGTACTTC.

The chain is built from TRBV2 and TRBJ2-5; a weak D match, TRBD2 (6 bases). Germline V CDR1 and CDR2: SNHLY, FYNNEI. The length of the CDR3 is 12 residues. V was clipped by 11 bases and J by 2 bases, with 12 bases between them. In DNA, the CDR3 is TGTGCCGCGGAGGGATCTCAAGAGACCCAGTACTTC. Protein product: CAAEGSQETQYF.

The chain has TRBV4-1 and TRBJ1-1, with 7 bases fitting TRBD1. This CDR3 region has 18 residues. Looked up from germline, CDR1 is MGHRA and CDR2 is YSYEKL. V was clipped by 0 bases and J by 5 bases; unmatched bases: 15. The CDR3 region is CASSQEQGPGFYGTEAFF. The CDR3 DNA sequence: TGCGCCAGCAGCCAAGAACAGGGGCCAGGGTTCTATGGGACTGAAGCTTTCTTT.

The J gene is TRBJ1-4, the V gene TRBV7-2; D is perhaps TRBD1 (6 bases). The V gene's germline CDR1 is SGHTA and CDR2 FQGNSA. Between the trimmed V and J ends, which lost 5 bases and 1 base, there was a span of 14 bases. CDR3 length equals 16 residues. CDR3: CASSPQGRKTNEKLFF. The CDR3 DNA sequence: TGTGCCAGCAGCCCACAGGGAAGGAAAACTAATGAAAAACTGTTTTTT.

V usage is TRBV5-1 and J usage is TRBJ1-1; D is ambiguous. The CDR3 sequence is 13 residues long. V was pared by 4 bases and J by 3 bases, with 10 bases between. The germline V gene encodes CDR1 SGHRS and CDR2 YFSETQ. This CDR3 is CASSPTGDTEAFF. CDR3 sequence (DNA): TGCGCCAGCAGCCCTACCGGGGACACTGAAGCTTTCTTT.

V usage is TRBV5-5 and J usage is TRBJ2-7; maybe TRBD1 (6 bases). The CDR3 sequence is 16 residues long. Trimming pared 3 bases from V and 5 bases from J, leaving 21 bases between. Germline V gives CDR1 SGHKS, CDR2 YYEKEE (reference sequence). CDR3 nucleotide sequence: TGTGCCAGCAGCTCTCTGGGACACAGATCGGCCAACGAGCAGTACTTC. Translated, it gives CASSSLGHRSANEQYF.

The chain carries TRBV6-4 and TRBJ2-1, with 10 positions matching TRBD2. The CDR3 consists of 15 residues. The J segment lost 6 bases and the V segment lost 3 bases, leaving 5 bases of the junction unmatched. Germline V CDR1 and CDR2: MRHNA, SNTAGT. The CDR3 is CASSEEREGSNEQFF. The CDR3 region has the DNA TGTGCCAGCAGTGAGGAGCGGGAGGGATCCAATGAGCAGTTCTTC.

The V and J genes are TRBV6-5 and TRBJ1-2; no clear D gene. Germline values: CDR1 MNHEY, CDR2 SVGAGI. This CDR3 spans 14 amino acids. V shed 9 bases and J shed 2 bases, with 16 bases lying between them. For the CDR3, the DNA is TGTGCCAGTAGAATGGACTTCTTAAACTATGGCTACACCTTC. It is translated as CASRMDFLNYGYTF.